Listed below are T cell receptor beta chains from one sample, sequenced in a study of cytomegalovirus exposure and HLA in healthy donors. Profiling relied on immunoSEQ multiplex PCR, and the TCRdb table lists in-frame clones only, not all of them. Of roughly 150,000 clones in the sample, around four fifths were seen once. Sequenced sample: PBMCs. These receptor sequences come from a man younger than 40 in good health. The CDR3 runs from the conserved cysteine through the conserved F or W. D genes are given only for firm matches. The size entry is marked missing in some rows and otherwise reads once, few, many or a size class.

16 | TRBJ2-7 | TRBV7-2 | . | TRBD2 | TGTGCCAGCAGCACCACCGGGACTAGCAGCTCCTACGAGCAGTACTTC | CASSTTGTSSSYEQYF
14 | TRBJ2-7 | TRBV12-2 | . | . | TGTGCAAGTCGCTTAGCGCGGGAGAGCTACGAGCAGTACTTC | CASRLARESYEQYF
15 | TRBJ2-3 | TRBV7-7 | . | . | TGTGCTAGCAGCTTATTCGGGAATGACGGTGATACGCAGTATTTT | CASSLFGNDGDTQYF
17 | TRBJ2-7 | TRBV27 | . | . | TGTGCCAGCAGTCATAACTGGGGGCTATTCAAAGGCGGCGAGCAGTACTTC | CASSHNWGLFKGGEQYF
14 | TRBJ2-7 | TRBV10-3 | . | TRBD1 | TGTGCCATCACCGGGACAGGGGGATCCTACGAGCAGTACTTC | CAITGTGGSYEQYF
13 | TRBJ1-1 | TRBV18 | . | . | TGTGCCAGCTCCCCGACAGTGAACACTGAAGCTTTCTTT | CASSPTVNTEAFF
15 | TRBJ2-1 | TRBV5-5 | . | TRBD1 | TGTGCCAGCAGCTTGGACAGGGGACCCTACAATGAGCAGTTCTTC | CASSLDRGPYNEQFF
13 | TRBJ1-1 | TRBV6-5 | . | TRBD1 | TGTGCCAGCAGCGGGGGACAGTATGAGGGAGCTTTCTTT | CASSGGQYEGAFF
15 | TRBJ2-1 | TRBV7-2 | . | TRBD2 | TGTGCCAGCAGCTTACACCTAGCGGCCTACAATGAGCAGTTCTTC | CASSLHLAAYNEQFF
15 | TRBJ2-7 | TRBV9 | once | . | TGTGCCAGCAGCGTAGGGGGCTTACGGGCCTACGAGCAGTACTTC | CASSVGGLRAYEQYF
13 | TRBJ1-6 | TRBV27 | . | . | TGTGCCAGCAGGGACAGTCTTAATTCACCCCTCCACTTT | CASRDSLNSPLHF
15 | TRBJ1-5 | TRBV6-1 | . | . | TGTGCCAGCAGTGTGTTGGGAGATAGCAATCAGCCCCAGCATTTT | CASSVLGDSNQPQHF
14 | TRBJ1-5 | TRBV2 | . | . | TGTGCCAGCAGCAAACAGGGACCTAATCAGCCCCAGCATTTT | CASSKQGPNQPQHF
12 | TRBJ2-7 | TRBV5-1 | . | . | TGCGCCAGCAGCTTGTCTCTGTCGAGACAGTACTTC | CASSLSLSRQYF
16 | TRBJ2-7 | TRBV4-1 | few | . | TGCGCCAGCAGCCAAGTGGACTTCACTCACTCCTACGAGCAGTACTTC | CASSQVDFTHSYEQYF
14 | TRBJ2-7 | TRBV5-1 | . | . | TGCGCCAGCAGATTCGACAGGGAGGACTACGAGCAGTACTTC | CASRFDREDYEQYF
14 | TRBJ2-2 | TRBV19 | . | . | TGTGCCAGTAGAAGAGGAGGGGACACCGGGGAGCTGTTTTTT | CASRRGGDTGELFF
14 | TRBJ1-4 | TRBV27 | . | TRBD1 | TGTGCCAGCACAGGGGGCGCAACTAATGAAAAACTGTTTTTT | CASTGGATNEKLFF
14 | TRBJ2-7 | TRBV7-9 | . | . | TGTTCCAGCAGCTCGGGACACCGATTCTACGAGCAGTACTTC | CSSSSGHRFYEQYF
15 | TRBJ2-7 | TRBV7-8 | once | . | TGTGCCAGCAGAGGGCCGGGAGAAGGAGTCTACGAGCAGTACTTC | CASRGPGEGVYEQYF